One sample yielded the 17 T cell receptor beta chains listed below, sequenced in a study of blood T cell repertoires in COVID-19. TCRdb's copy holds only in-frame clones and misses some; the assay was immunoSEQ multiplex PCR. Among over 35,000 clones listed, under 95% were seen once. The sequenced sample consisted of peripheral blood. These receptors were obtained from a man aged 70 or older with active COVID-19.

The chain has TRBV6-5 and TRBJ1-5; D call uncertain. V lost 4 bases and J lost 6, with 16 bases in between. Looked up from germline, CDR1 is MNHEY and CDR2 is SVGAGI. CDR3 length: 15 amino acids. Written as DNA, the CDR3 is TGTGCCAGCAGTTCGCCCAAGAGTAGCGGTCAGCCCCAGCATTTT. Translating it yields CASSSPKSSGQPQHF.

This chain uses TRBV6-6 with TRBJ1-5; the match to TRBD1 covers 8 bases. Per germline, CDR1 MNHNY and CDR2 SVGAGI (reference sequence). V was clipped by 5 bases and J by 3 bases; unmatched bases: 6. This CDR3 region has 15 residues. CDR3 residues: CASSKRDRHNQPQHF. The CDR3 DNA reads TGTGCCAGCAGTAAACGGGACAGGCACAATCAGCCCCAGCATTTT.

This clone was seen only once. This chain links TRBV6-6 with TRBJ2-7; D might be TRBD1 (6 bases). The length of the CDR3 is 15 residues. CDR1 and CDR2 from the germline V gene are MNHNY and SVGAGI (reference sequence). V lost 0 bases, J lost 2 bases, and 11 bases lay in between. CDR3 coding DNA: TGTGCCAGCAGTTACTCAGGACAGTACCCCTACGAGCAGTACTTC. This encodes CASSYSGQYPYEQYF.

The chain uses TRBV20-1 and TRBJ2-3; maybe TRBD2 (5 bases). The germline V gene encodes CDR1 DFQATT and CDR2 SNEGSKA (reference sequence). The CDR3 sequence is 14 residues long. V was shortened by 3 bases and J by 4 bases, with 14 bases between the two germline ends. The CDR3 region has the DNA TGCAGTGCTAGTAGCGTATTCGGGTCAGATACGCAGTATTTT. It yields the protein CSASSVFGSDTQYF.

The chain is built from TRBV5-1 and TRBJ1-5, with D possibly being TRBD1 (5 bases). With 0 bases removed from V and 6 bases from J, the gap between germline ends came to 10 bases. From germline, CDR1 is SGHRS and CDR2 YFSETQ. This CDR3 has 14 residues. The CDR3 bases are TGCGCCAGCAGCTTGGGAGGGGAGGGTCAGCCCCAGCATTTT. This translates into CASSLGGEGQPQHF.

This chain joins TRBV3-1 (or the pseudogene TRBV3-2) and TRBJ2-7, with D tentatively TRBD1 (5 bases). The CDR3 runs to 15 residues. With 3 bases removed from V and 5 bases from J, the gap between germline ends came to 17 bases. From germline, CDR1 is LGHDT and CDR2 YNNKEL (reference sequence). The CDR3: CASSQYHGRGHEQYF. In nucleotides, the CDR3 is TGTGCCAGCAGCCAGTACCACGGAAGGGGCCACGAGCAGTACTTC.

This clone has a handful of counts. This chain uses TRBV25-1 with TRBJ2-2, with 8 bases lining up with TRBD1. CDR1 is MGHDK, CDR2 SYGVNS, per germline. The CDR3 has 15 residues. Losses at the gene ends were 2 bases for V and 4 bases for J; bases not matched to a gene: 3. The DNA for the CDR3 is TGTGCCAGCAGTGAAGACAGGGGCGGCACCGGGGAGCTGTTTTTT. This gives the protein CASSEDRGGTGELFF.

V is TRBV6-6 and J is TRBJ2-7; TRBD1 is a possible D gene (6 bases). The V and J ends lost 6 bases and 9 bases respectively, with 12 bases between them. Germline V gene lookup returns CDR1 MNHNY and CDR2 SVGAGI (reference sequence). The CDR3 is made up of 11 amino acids. CDR3 protein: CASSVRGGQYF. The CDR3 region has the DNA TGTGCCAGCAGCGTACGAGGGGGGCAGTACTTC.

This clone has only one observation. The J gene is TRBJ2-1, the V gene TRBV15, with a weak D call TRBD2 (6 bases). In germline, CDR1 is LNHNV, CDR2 YYDKDF (reference sequence). The CDR3 is 14 amino acids. Trimming left V 2 bases short and J 8 bases short, with 13 bases between. Here the CDR3 reads CATSRSWRRDEQFF. DNA of the CDR3: TGTGCCACCAGCAGAAGCTGGAGGAGGGATGAGCAGTTCTTC.

V is TRBV19 and J is TRBJ2-7; weak D call: TRBD2 (7 bases). CDR1 LNHDA and CDR2 SQIVND come from the germline V gene (reference sequence). V was cut by 5 bases and J by 7 bases, with 18 bases left in between. The CDR3 is made up of 14 amino acids. This CDR3 is CASSLQGGAKEQYF. The CDR3 region has the DNA TGTGCCAGTAGTTTACAGGGAGGGGCAAAGGAGCAGTACTTC.

The J gene is TRBJ2-1, the V gene TRBV11-3, with D possibly matching TRBD1 (6 bases). Germline CDR1 and CDR2: SGHNT and YENEEA. The CDR3 sequence is 15 residues long. Trimming removed 5 bases from V and 2 bases from J, with 13 bases in between. The CDR3 coding sequence is TGTGCCAGCAGCACACACAGGGATACCTACAATGAGCAGTTCTTC. Amino acid sequence: CASSTHRDTYNEQFF.

This chain joins TRBV9 and TRBJ2-7; 9 bases agree with TRBD2. CDR1 and CDR2 from the germline V gene are SGDLS and YYNGEE. J gave up 2 bases and V 4 bases, and 13 bases lay outside the gene matches. The CDR3 is 17 amino acids. This chain's CDR3 is CASSPHPGLALTYEQYF. The CDR3 coding sequence is TGTGCCAGCAGCCCCCACCCCGGACTAGCGTTAACCTACGAGCAGTACTTC. The variable domain in full, with the rest retrieved from reference TRBV9 and TRBJ2-7, is DSGVTQTPKHLITATGQRVTLRCSPRSGDLSVYWYQQSLDQGLQFLIQYYNGEERAKGNILERFSAQQFPDLHSELNLSSLELGDSALYFCASSPHPGLALTYEQYFGPGTRLTVT.

The V and J genes are TRBV18 and TRBJ2-3; the D gene is possibly TRBD1 (5 bases). CDR3 length equals 13 residues. The germline V and J ends were trimmed by 4 bases and 0 bases, with 5 bases remaining between them. Looked up from germline, CDR1 is KGHSH and CDR2 is LQKENI. CDR3 nucleotide sequence: TGTGCCAGCTCACGACAGAGCACAGATACGCAGTATTTT. Protein sequence: CASSRQSTDTQYF.

J is TRBJ2-7 and V is TRBV27; TRBD1 matches at 7 bases. The CDR3 has 15 amino acids. V dropped 2 bases and J dropped 1; count of bases not matched to a gene: 5. The germline gives CDR1 MNHEY, CDR2 SMNVEV (reference sequence). As DNA, the CDR3 is TGTGCCAGCAGTTTAACCGGACAGGTTTCCTACGAGCAGTACTTC. Protein: CASSLTGQVSYEQYF.

The CDR3 reads CASSPGSAGEKLFF. CDR3 sequence (DNA): TGCGCCAGCAGCCCCGGGTCGGCAGGGGAAAAACTGTTTTTT. This sequence joins TRBV5-1 and TRBJ1-4; possibly TRBD1 for D (5 bases). From germline, CDR1 is SGHRS and CDR2 YFSETQ. V gave up 4 bases and J gave up 8 bases, with 15 bases separating them. CDR3 size: 14 residues.

The chain uses TRBV19 and TRBJ1-4; D call uncertain. The V and J ends lost 4 bases and 0 bases respectively, with 9 bases between them. The CDR3 consists of 15 residues. CDR1 LNHDA and CDR2 SQIVND come from the germline V gene (reference sequence). The CDR3 region is CASSTNPATNEKLFF. The CDR3 DNA reads as TGTGCCAGTAGTACTAACCCTGCAACTAATGAAAAACTGTTTTTT.

The gene calls are TRBV6-2 or TRBV6-3 and TRBJ1-2; the D is unclear. V shed 2 bases and J shed 0 bases, with 13 bases lying between them. Germline loops: CDR1 MNHEY, CDR2 SVGEGT. This CDR3 has 16 amino acids. The CDR3 DNA follows: TGTGCCAGCAGTTACGAACCACGGCGGGCTAACTATGGCTACACCTTC. Amino acid sequence: CASSYEPRRANYGYTF.